This T cell receptor beta chain was documented in a study of T cell responses to AZD1222 COVID-19 vaccine. Study conclusions and caveats: Only after the peak T cell response were repertoires sampled.

Of note for this clone: The target antigen is unknown.

CDR1 SGHDN and CDR2 FVKESK come from the germline V gene. The CDR3 extends over 13 amino acids. V shed 1 base and J shed 6 bases, with 10 bases lying between them. Data came from immunoSEQ multiplex PCR; TCRdb stores just in-frame clones and leaves some out. Of 140,000 to 150,000 clones listed, 80% to 90% are singletons. The clonotype originates from an adult in good health. This sequence joins TRBV14 and TRBJ2-7; tentatively, D is TRBD1 (6 bases). Here the sequenced sample was peripheral blood, taken on day 0 of AZD1222 vaccination. The CDR3 sequence: CASSQVRGSEQYF. For the CDR3, the DNA is TGTGCCAGCAGCCAAGTCAGGGGCTCCGAGCAGTACTTC.